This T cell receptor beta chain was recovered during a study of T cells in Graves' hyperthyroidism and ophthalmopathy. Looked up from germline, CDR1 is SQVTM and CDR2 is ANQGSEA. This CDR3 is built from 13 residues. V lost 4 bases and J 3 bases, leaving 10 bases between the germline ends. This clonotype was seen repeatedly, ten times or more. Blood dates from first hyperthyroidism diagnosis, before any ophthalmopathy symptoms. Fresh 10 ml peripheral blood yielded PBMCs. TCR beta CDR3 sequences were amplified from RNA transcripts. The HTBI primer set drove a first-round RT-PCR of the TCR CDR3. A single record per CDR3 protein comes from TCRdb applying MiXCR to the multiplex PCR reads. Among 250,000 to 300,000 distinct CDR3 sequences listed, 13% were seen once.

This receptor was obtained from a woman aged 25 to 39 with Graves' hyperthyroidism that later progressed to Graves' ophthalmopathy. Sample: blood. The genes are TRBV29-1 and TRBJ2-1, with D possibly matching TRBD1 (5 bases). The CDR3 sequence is CSVAAGNYNEQFF. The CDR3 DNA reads TGCAGCGTTGCGGCAGGGAACTACAATGAGCAGTTCTTC.